These 8 T cell receptor beta chains were sequenced from one sample in a study of cytomegalovirus exposure and HLA in healthy donors. The repertoire was sequenced with immunoSEQ multiplex PCR; TCRdb's copy has only in-frame clones and lacks some. This repertoire shows under 250,000 clones, around 90% found once; its top ten account for 2%. Sequenced input: PBMCs. The receptors originated from a woman in her late teens or twenties in good health and CMV-seropositive.

This clone was counted only a few times. V gene TRBV12-5 combines with J gene TRBJ1-1; 7 bases are a match to TRBD1. CDR1 and CDR2 from the germline V gene are LGHNT and FRNRAP. Trimming at V came to 5 bases and at J to 6 bases, leaving 3 bases not matched to a gene. This CDR3 is built from 12 residues. As DNA, the CDR3 is TGTGCTAGTGGTATCCAGGGGGCTGAAGCTTTCTTT. It encodes CASGIQGAEAFF.

The chain combines TRBV6-5 with TRBJ1-1; no firm D call. The V and J ends lost 0 bases and 1 base respectively, with 6 bases between them. The CDR3 loop spans 14 amino acids. Germline V lookup: CDR1 MNHEY, CDR2 SVGAGI. In DNA, the CDR3 is TGTGCCAGCAGTTACTCGAGCCAGAACACTGAAGCTTTCTTT. Translated: CASSYSSQNTEAFF.

The J gene is TRBJ2-1, the V gene TRBV27; 8 nucleotides line up with TRBD2. V dropped 6 bases and J dropped 10; count of bases not matched to a gene: 8. Per germline, CDR1 MNHEY and CDR2 SMNVEV (reference sequence). There are 13 residues in the CDR3. For the CDR3, the DNA is TGTGCCAGCAGCCTGGGGTCTAGCGGGGAGCAGTTCTTC. This encodes CASSLGSSGEQFF.

The rearrangement joins TRBV5-1 to TRBJ1-1, with a tentative D call TRBD1 (6 bases). The CDR3 is 13 residues long. V was trimmed by 3 bases and J by 1 base, leaving 7 bases between them. Germline lookup yields CDR1 SGHRS and CDR2 YFSETQ. The CDR3 region is CASSSGQNTEAFF. In nucleotides, the CDR3 is TGCGCCAGCAGCTCGGGACAGAACACTGAAGCTTTCTTT.

In its sample, this clone was seen once. V usage is TRBV6-5 and J usage is TRBJ1-2; D not certain. The V end was cut by 5 bases, the J end by 7 bases, with 8 bases between. The CDR3 has 11 residues. The germline V gene encodes CDR1 MNHEY and CDR2 SVGAGI. CDR3 sequence reads: CASSVVRGYTF. The CDR3 region has the DNA TGTGCCAGCAGTGTAGTGCGTGGCTACACCTTC.

This rearrangement joins TRBV10-2 to TRBJ2-7; 13 nucleotides line up with TRBD2. This CDR3 is built from 16 residues. Germline V gene lookup returns CDR1 WSHSY and CDR2 SAAADI. Trimming removed 7 bases from V and 6 bases from J; junction bases left unmatched: 12. The CDR3 region has the DNA TGCGCCAGCACTAGGACTAGCGGGAGTTCCCGCCCCGAGCAGTACTTC. Translated, it gives CASTRTSGSSRPEQYF.

The CDR3 nucleotides are TGTGCCAGCAGCCCCATTATCGGGAGGGATTTGTCCGGGGAAGAGACCCAGTACTTC. Residues: CASSPIIGRDLSGEETQYF. The V gene is TRBV13, the J gene TRBJ2-5; 8 nucleotides agree with TRBD2. Germline-derived CDR1 and CDR2 are PRHDT and FYEKMQ (reference sequence). Trimming cost V 5 bases and J 3 bases; bases outside gene matches: 20. CDR3 length: 19 amino acids. Looking up the rest from reference TRBV13 and TRBJ2-5 gives the full variable domain: AAGVIQSPRHLIKEKRETATLKCYPIPRHDTVYWYQQGPGQDPQFLISFYEKMQSDKGSIPDRFSAQQFSDYHSELNMSSLELGDSALYFCASSPIIGRDLSGEETQYFGPGTRLLVL.

V gene TRBV25-1 combines with J gene TRBJ1-5, with a possible D match to TRBD1 (5 bases). This CDR3 comprises 13 residues. Germline V CDR1 and CDR2: MGHDK, SYGVNS. Trimming removed 3 bases from V and 4 bases from J, with 7 bases in between. Here the CDR3 DNA reads TGTGCCAGCAGTGACAGGGCGAATCAGCCCCAGCATTTT. Amino acid sequence: CASSDRANQPQHF.